A single sample is the source of the 24 T cell receptor beta chains below, sequenced in a study of vaccination effects on CD4 cells after COVID-19. At the end of more than 8 days of culture, CD4+ T cells were isolated. The person acquired a PCR-confirmed SARS-CoV-2 infection between March and December 2020. Each participant received a vaccine that was either BNT162b2 or mRNA-1273, given as two doses. Their specific antigens are unknown. TCRdb's table, derived via immunoSEQ multiplex PCR, lists solely in-frame clones and lacks some. The table records roughly 51,000 clones, about 74% of them present only once. Sequenced material: CD4+ T cells from PBMCs cultured without peptide, taken after COVID-19 vaccination. These TCRs come from a human donor who had a prior SARS-CoV-2 infection.

The chain combines TRBV4-3 with TRBJ2-5, with 8 bases matching TRBD2. Per germline, CDR1 LGHNA and CDR2 YSLEER. This CDR3 spans 16 amino acids. J lost 4 bases, V lost 0 bases, and 7 bases had no gene match. CDR3 region: CASSQEGREGGETQYF. The DNA of the CDR3 is TGCGCCAGCAGCCAAGAAGGTCGGGAGGGGGGAGAGACCCAGTACTTC.

V and J are TRBV12-3 or TRBV12-4 and TRBJ1-3; D not resolved. V was cut by 3 bases and J by 2 bases, with 2 bases left in between. The CDR3 consists of 12 residues. Written as DNA, the CDR3 is TGTGCCAGCAGTTTTACTGGAAACACCATATATTTT. Amino acids: CASSFTGNTIYF.

The chain combines TRBV15 with TRBJ2-5, with D uncertain. Trimming took 0 bases from V and 5 from J, leaving 16 bases between them. In germline, CDR1 is LNHNV, CDR2 YYDKDF (reference sequence). The CDR3 has 16 amino acids. The CDR3 nucleotides read TGTGCCACCAGCAGAGATCTCCTAAGGTGGAGCGAGACCCAGTACTTC. It translates to CATSRDLLRWSETQYF.

The chain uses TRBV30 and TRBJ2-7; D unclear. The CDR3 loop spans 11 amino acids. V was shortened by 0 bases and J by 3 bases, with 3 bases between the two germline ends. Germline V gives CDR1 GTSNPN, CDR2 SVGIG (reference sequence). CDR3 sequence reads: CAWSVLYEQYF. The CDR3 DNA is TGTGCCTGGAGTGTACTCTACGAGCAGTACTTC.

The CDR3 bases are TGCGCCAGCAGCGTTCAGGGATTACAAGAGACCCAGTACTTC. Translation gives CASSVQGLQETQYF. The gene calls are TRBV5-1 and TRBJ2-5, with a tentative D call TRBD1 (5 bases). Germline V gene data show CDR1 as SGHRS and CDR2 as YFSETQ. CDR3 size: 14 residues. Between the trimmed V and J ends, which lost 4 bases and 2 bases, there was a span of 12 bases.

This sequence joins TRBV4-1 and TRBJ2-7, with 11 positions matching TRBD2. V dropped 2 bases and J dropped 6; count of bases not matched to a gene: 9. The CDR3 totals 16 residues. From germline, CDR1 is MGHRA and CDR2 YSYEKL. The CDR3 DNA reads as TGCGCCAGCAGCCAAAATTACCCGGGACTAGCGGTCGAGCAGTACTTC. Translated, it gives CASSQNYPGLAVEQYF.

The chain combines TRBV25-1 with TRBJ1-1; D possibly corresponds to TRBD1 (5 bases). Germline V lookup: CDR1 MGHDK, CDR2 SYGVNS. V lost 5 bases and J 0 bases, leaving 19 bases between the germline ends. CDR3 length equals 17 residues. The CDR3 loop reads CASSPPSGLFMNTEAFF. The CDR3 bases are TGTGCCAGCAGTCCTCCCTCAGGGTTATTCATGAACACTGAAGCTTTCTTT.

In DNA form, the CDR3 reads TGTGCCAGCAGCTCGGGACAGGTGGTCTACAATGAGCAGTTCTTC. It translates to CASSSGQVVYNEQFF. The chain combines TRBV7-2 with TRBJ2-1; TRBD1 aligns across 8 bases. With V trimmed by 4 bases and J by 3 bases, 5 bases remained unmatched. This CDR3 contains 15 residues. From germline, CDR1 is SGHTA and CDR2 FQGNSA.

The V gene is TRBV5-5, the J gene TRBJ1-5; D remains unclear. The CDR3 loop spans 18 amino acids. In germline, CDR1 is SGHKS, CDR2 YYEKEE (reference sequence). Trimming removed 4 bases at V and 0 bases at J, with 20 bases between. The chain's CDR3 is CASSPVLFLPYSNQPQHF. The CDR3 nucleotides read TGTGCCAGCAGCCCCGTCTTGTTTCTGCCATATAGCAATCAGCCCCAGCATTTT.

The rearrangement uses TRBV6-1 and TRBJ1-1; tentatively, D is TRBD1 (6 bases). This CDR3 comprises 14 residues. Germline CDR1 is MNHNS and CDR2 is SASEGT. Trimming took 2 bases from V and 4 from J, leaving 11 bases between them. The CDR3 reads CASSEQDRSTEAFF. DNA of the CDR3: TGTGCCAGCAGTGAACAGGACAGATCCACTGAAGCTTTCTTT.

This clone was found once. This sequence joins TRBV15 and TRBJ2-3; D unclear. This CDR3 contains 14 residues. Trimming shortened V by 5 bases and J by 0 bases, and 9 bases separated the two germline ends. Germline CDR1 reads LNHNV; CDR2 reads YYDKDF (reference sequence). Here the CDR3 reads CATSVEQSTDTQYF. Here the CDR3 DNA reads TGTGCCACCAGCGTCGAACAGAGCACAGATACGCAGTATTTT.

The chain carries TRBV7-2 and TRBJ2-3; no definite D call. The CDR3 is 11 residues long. The V gene lost 6 bases and the J gene lost 10 bases, with 11 bases spanning the gap. The germline V gene encodes CDR1 SGHTA and CDR2 FQGNSA. The CDR3 bases are TGTGCCAGCAGTCCTTACTGGGCGCAGTATTTT. Amino acid sequence: CASSPYWAQYF.

This chain connects TRBV4-3 to TRBJ2-3; no reliable D call. This CDR3 spans 14 amino acids. Trimming took off 0 bases at V and 2 bases at J, with 6 bases between the two ends. In germline, CDR1 is LGHNA, CDR2 YSLEER. The CDR3, as DNA: TGCGCCAGCAGCCAAGAGAGTCTCACAGATACGCAGTATTTT. This translates into CASSQESLTDTQYF.

This CDR3 reads CASSPPLGDRRSYNEQFF. The CDR3 DNA follows: TGTGCCAGCTCACCACCGCTGGGGGACAGGAGATCCTACAATGAGCAGTTCTTC. This rearrangement joins TRBV18 to TRBJ2-1; 8 bases map to TRBD1. CDR3 length: 18 amino acids. Looked up from germline, CDR1 is KGHSH and CDR2 is LQKENI. Germline trimming cut 0 bases from V and 1 base from J; bases unmatched to any gene: 8.

The J gene is TRBJ2-3, the V gene TRBV7-2; D may correspond to TRBD1 or TRBD2 (5 bases each). There are 13 residues in the CDR3. The V gene lost 7 bases and the J gene lost 0 bases, with 8 bases spanning the gap. CDR1 is SGHTA, CDR2 FQGNSA, per germline. The CDR3 is CASTRDSTDTQYF. The CDR3 nucleotides are TGTGCCAGCACCAGGGACAGCACAGATACGCAGTATTTT.

This chain connects TRBV2 to TRBJ2-1; 7 nucleotides match TRBD1. This CDR3 comprises 15 residues. Germline V gives CDR1 SNHLY, CDR2 FYNNEI. With V trimmed by 6 bases and J by 0 bases, 5 bases remained unmatched. The CDR3 here is CASSAQGSSYNEQFF. The CDR3 DNA reads as TGTGCCAGCAGCGCACAGGGGAGCTCCTACAATGAGCAGTTCTTC.

The sample holds a few counts of this clone. The rearrangement uses TRBV6-6 and TRBJ1-4; 9 bases fit TRBD1. The V and J ends lost 5 bases and 3 bases, in that order; junction bases with no gene match: 7. The CDR3 spans 16 residues. Germline assignment: CDR1 MNHNY and CDR2 SVGAGI (reference sequence). CDR3 DNA sequence: TGTGCCAGCAGTGCGGGACAGGGTGCGGCTAATGAAAAACTGTTTTTT. Translating it yields CASSAGQGAANEKLFF.

On this clone itself: The junction and the germline gene differ at one end; a read error may be behind it. The V gene is TRBV7-7, the J gene TRBJ2-2; the D gene could be TRBD1 or TRBD2 (5 bases each). This CDR3 is 14 amino acids long. Germline CDR1 is SSHAT and CDR2 is FNYEAQ (reference sequence). The DNA for the CDR3 is TGTGCTAGCAGCCCCCAGAGGGGATCCGGGGAGCTGTTTTTT. Translated: CASSPQRGSGELFF.

This clone showed up just once. CDR3 nucleotides: TGCGCCAGCAGCCAAGGACAGATAAACTATGGCTACACCTTC. This codes for CASSQGQINYGYTF. The chain uses TRBV4-1 and TRBJ1-2; perhaps TRBD1 as D (5 bases). The CDR3 is made up of 14 amino acids. Trimming stripped 1 base from V and 2 bases from J, with 8 bases between. Germline V CDR1 and CDR2: MGHRA, YSYEKL.

This chain uses TRBV2 with TRBJ2-5; D could derive from TRBD1 or TRBD2 (5 bases each). Trimming cost V 4 bases and J 4 bases, with 16 bases left between them. This CDR3 has 15 amino acids. The germline gives CDR1 SNHLY, CDR2 FYNNEI. The CDR3 region is CASSGGDNFRETQYF. CDR3 DNA: TGTGCCAGCAGTGGAGGGGATAATTTCCGAGAGACCCAGTACTTC. Filled out from reference TRBV2 and TRBJ2-5, the complete variable domain reads EPEVTQTPSHQVTQMGQEVILRCVPISNHLYFYWYRQILGQKVEFLVSFYNNEISEKSEIFDDQFSVERPDGSNFTLKIRSTKLEDSAMYFCASSGGDNFRETQYFGPGTRLLVL.

V gene TRBV4-1 combines with J gene TRBJ2-1, with 16 bases that match TRBD2. With 3 bases clipped from V and 7 bases from J, the junction kept 6 bases outside the gene matches. CDR3 length: 17 residues. The germline CDR1 and CDR2 sequences are MGHRA and YSYEKL. The CDR3 sequence: CASSQPGLAGGRNEQFF. In nucleotides, the CDR3 is TGCGCCAGCAGCCAGCCGGGACTAGCGGGAGGGCGAAATGAGCAGTTCTTC.

V usage is TRBV27 and J usage is TRBJ1-1; D uncertain. Trimming shortened V by 7 bases and J by 2 bases, and 11 bases separated the two germline ends. This CDR3 region has 13 residues. Looked up from germline, CDR1 is MNHEY and CDR2 is SMNVEV (reference sequence). The CDR3 here is CASKLYFNTEAFF. In nucleotides, the CDR3 is TGTGCCAGCAAACTGTACTTCAACACTGAAGCTTTCTTT.

V gene TRBV11-3 combines with J gene TRBJ2-1; 7 positions agree with TRBD2. This CDR3 contains 16 residues. Losses at the gene ends were 0 bases for V and 4 bases for J; bases not matched to a gene: 6. From germline, CDR1 is SGHNT and CDR2 YENEEA. The CDR3 nucleotides read TGTGCCAGCAGCTTAGAGGCGGGAGTGGGTTACAATGAGCAGTTCTTC. Residues: CASSLEAGVGYNEQFF.

This clone was counted only a few times. The chain has TRBV30 and TRBJ1-1; no clear D. The CDR3 is made up of 13 amino acids. Germline V gene sequence: CDR1 GTSNPN, CDR2 SVGIG (reference sequence). Trimming took 4 bases from V and 2 from J, leaving 11 bases between them. The CDR3 coding sequence is TGTGCCTGGAATTGGAATAGAAACACTGAAGCTTTCTTT. This codes for CAWNWNRNTEAFF.